This TCR beta chain stems from a study of blood T cell repertoires in COVID-19. Profiling relied on immunoSEQ multiplex PCR, and the TCRdb table lists in-frame clones only, not all of them. This sample has roughly 400,000 clones; 89% occur once, and the top ten carry 1.5% to 2%. This CDR3 spans 14 amino acids. Germline lookup yields CDR1 SNHLY and CDR2 FYNNEI. Trimming pared 6 bases from V and 5 bases from J, leaving 16 bases between. Sequenced sample: PBMCs or T cells enriched from blood (not recorded which). The sequence derives from a woman aged 25-40 years who had recovered from COVID-19. This chain links TRBV2 with TRBJ1-1; possibly TRBD1 for D (6 bases). The CDR3 nucleotides read TGTGCCAGCAGAGTAAAACAGGGAGGGACTGAAGCTTTCTTT. Residues: CASRVKQGGTEAFF. Together with reference TRBV2 and TRBJ1-1, the CDR3 gives the full variable domain: EPEVTQTPSHQVTQMGQEVILRCVPISNHLYFYWYRQILGQKVEFLVSFYNNEISEKSEIFDDQFSVERPDGSNFTLKIRSTKLEDSAMYFCASRVKQGGTEAFFGQGTRLTVV.